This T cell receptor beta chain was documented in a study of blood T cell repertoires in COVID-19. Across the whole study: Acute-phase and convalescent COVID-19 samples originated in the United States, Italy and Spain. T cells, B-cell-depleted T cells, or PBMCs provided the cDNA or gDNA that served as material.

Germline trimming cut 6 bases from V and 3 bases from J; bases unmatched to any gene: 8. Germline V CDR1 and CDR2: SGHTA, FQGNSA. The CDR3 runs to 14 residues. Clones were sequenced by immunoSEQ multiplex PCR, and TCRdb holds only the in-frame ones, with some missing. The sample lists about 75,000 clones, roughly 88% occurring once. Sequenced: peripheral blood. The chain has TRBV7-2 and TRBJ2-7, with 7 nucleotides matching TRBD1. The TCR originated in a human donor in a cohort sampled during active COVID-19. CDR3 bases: TGTGCCAGCAGATCTGGACAGGCCCACTACGAGCAGTACTTC. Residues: CASRSGQAHYEQYF.